This TCR beta chain was sequenced in a study of shared clonotypes between healthy human individuals. Points from the study as a whole: On the whole, naive subsets had larger estimated richness than memory subsets had.

Remarks on this clone: The antigen remains undetermined.

Sequencing used immunoSEQ multiplex PCR; TCRdb keeps in-frame clones, though not all of them. The sample lists more than 2 million clones, approximately 95% occurring once. Germline V gene lookup returns CDR1 SGHKS and CDR2 YYEKEE (reference sequence). V lost 2 bases and J 0 bases, leaving 14 bases between the germline ends. This CDR3 is 16 amino acids long. Sequencing used naive CD4+ T cells sorted from blood. Subset denoted: CD45RA+ positively selected. This TCR was sampled from a man younger than 35 in good health. The genes are TRBV5-5 and TRBJ1-1; D remains ambiguous. CDR3 protein: CASSLIITGLNTEAFF. The CDR3 DNA reads as TGTGCCAGCAGCTTAATAATTACCGGGCTGAACACTGAAGCTTTCTTT.